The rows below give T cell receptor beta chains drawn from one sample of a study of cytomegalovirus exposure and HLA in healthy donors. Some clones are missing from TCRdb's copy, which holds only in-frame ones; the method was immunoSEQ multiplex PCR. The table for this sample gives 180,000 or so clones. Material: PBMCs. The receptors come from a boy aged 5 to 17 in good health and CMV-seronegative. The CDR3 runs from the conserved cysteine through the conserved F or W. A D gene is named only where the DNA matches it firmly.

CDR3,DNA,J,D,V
CASSHRTTAGELFF,TGTGCCAGCAGCCACAGGACAACGGCCGGGGAGCTGTTTTTT,TRBJ2-2,-,TRBV7-9
CASSPVPRTGELFF,TGTGCCAGCAGCCCCGTTCCGAGGACCGGGGAGCTGTTTTTT,TRBJ2-2,-,TRBV13
CASSQVQGLRERSNEQFF,TGTGCCAGCAGCCAAGTGCAGGGACTAAGGGAGCGTTCCAATGAGCAGTTCTTC,TRBJ2-1,TRBD2,TRBV14
CASTIGTDTQYF,TGTGCCAGCACTATAGGCACAGATACGCAGTATTTT,TRBJ2-3,-,TRBV25-1
CASGPSYFYGYTF,TGTGCTAGTGGTCCGTCCTACTTCTATGGCTACACCTTC,TRBJ1-2,-,TRBV12-5
CAWSVPGDGYTF,TGTGCCTGGAGTGTACCAGGGGATGGCTACACCTTC,TRBJ1-2,-,TRBV30
CASSLGRESSYNSPLHF,TGTGCCAGCAGCTTAGGGAGGGAGAGCTCCTATAATTCACCCCTCCACTTT,TRBJ1-6,-,TRBV7-2
CSVEMAGGNTEAFF,TGCAGCGTTGAAATGGCAGGAGGGAACACTGAAGCTTTCTTT,TRBJ1-1,-,TRBV29-1
CASSDSSGYNEQFF,TGTGCCAGCAGTGATTCTAGCGGGTACAATGAGCAGTTCTTC,TRBJ2-1,TRBD2,TRBV6-5
CASSQDYGGSDEQFF,TGCGCCAGCAGCCAAGATTACGGGGGAAGCGATGAGCAGTTCTTC,TRBJ2-1,-,TRBV4-1
CASSAGTGGANYGYTF,TGTGCCAGCAGCGCCGGGACAGGGGGAGCTAACTATGGCTACACCTTC,TRBJ1-2,TRBD1,TRBV7-9
CASSVMRRDSPGEQFF,TGTGCCAGCTCCGTTATGCGTCGGGACAGCCCAGGGGAGCAGTTCTTC,TRBJ2-1,TRBD1,TRBV27
CASSLASGGHVELFF,TGTGCCAGCAGCTTGGCTAGCGGGGGACATGTCGAGCTGTTTTTT,TRBJ2-2,TRBD2,TRBV7-9
CASIREGYNFFAEAFF,TGTGCCAGTATCAGAGAGGGCTATAATTTTTTCGCTGAAGCTTTCTTT,TRBJ1-1,-,TRBV19
CASSSDRGYSYEQYF,TGTGCCAGCAGTTCAGACAGGGGATACTCCTACGAGCAGTACTTC,TRBJ2-7,TRBD1,TRBV6-5
CASSFWGQGTDTQYF,TGTGCCAGCAGTTTTTGGGGGCAGGGCACAGATACGCAGTATTTT,TRBJ2-3,-,TRBV28
CASSLGEPYEQYF,TGTGCCAGCAGCCTAGGAGAGCCATACGAGCAGTACTTC,TRBJ2-7,-,TRBV7-3
CASSQTAASSYEQYF,TGTGCCAGCAGCCAAACGGCAGCGAGCTCCTACGAGCAGTACTTC,TRBJ2-7,-,TRBV9
CASMERPERPQHF,TGTGCCAGCATGGAGAGACCTGAGAGGCCCCAGCATTTT,TRBJ1-5,-,TRBV2
CASSLTVSWDGTGELFF,TGTGCCAGCAGCTTAACTGTCTCATGGGACGGGACAGGGGAGCTGTTTTTT,TRBJ2-2,-,TRBV7-3
CASSPAGGDGYTF,TGCGCCAGCAGCCCCGCAGGGGGCGATGGCTACACCTTC,TRBJ1-2,TRBD1,TRBV5-1
CASSQDMYSGANVLTF,TGCGCCAGCAGCCAAGATATGTACTCTGGGGCCAACGTCCTGACTTTC,TRBJ2-6,-,TRBV4-3
CASSPYTVDTQYF,TGTGCCAGCAGCCCCTACACAGTGGATACGCAGTATTTT,TRBJ2-3,-,TRBV5-6
CASSPSTGNQPQHF,TGTGCCAGCTCACCATCGACAGGGAATCAGCCCCAGCATTTT,TRBJ1-5,TRBD1,TRBV18
CASSLDRTQETQYF,TGTGCCAGCAGCCTGGACAGGACCCAAGAGACCCAGTACTTC,TRBJ2-5,TRBD1,TRBV11-2
CASSGTSGAPDLSYF,TGTGCCAGCAGTGGAACTAGCGGGGCACCCGACCTTAGTTATTTT,TRBJ2-3,TRBD2,TRBV6-1
CAWSVLERGVAF,TGTGCCTGGAGTGTTTTGGAGCGCGGCGTGGCCTTC,TRBJ2-7,-,TRBV30
CASSGRQGSGYTF,TGCGCCAGCAGCGGACGGCAGGGAAGTGGCTACACCTTC,TRBJ1-2,-,TRBV5-1
CASSEGTGRSYNEQFF,TGTGCCAGCAGTGAAGGTACAGGGCGATCCTACAATGAGCAGTTCTTC,TRBJ2-1,-,TRBV2
CASSETGVPGTDTQYF,TGTGCCAGCAGCGAAACAGGGGTACCTGGCACAGATACGCAGTATTTT,TRBJ2-3,TRBD1,TRBV6-1
CASSSQGNTEAFF,TGTGCCAGCAGTTCTCAGGGGAACACTGAAGCTTTCTTT,TRBJ1-1,-,TRBV6-5
CASSPGQAPNEQYF,TGTGCCAGCAGCCCCGGACAGGCTCCCAACGAGCAGTACTTC,TRBJ2-7,TRBD1,TRBV4-2
CASSPESGTRPSSYNSPLHF,TGTGCCAGCTCACCGGAATCCGGGACACGACCTAGCTCCTATAATTCACCCCTCCACTTT,TRBJ1-6,-,TRBV18
CASSPTSGGALEQYF,TGTGCCAGCAGCCCTACTAGCGGGGGGGCTCTCGAGCAGTACTTC,TRBJ2-7,TRBD2,TRBV6-6
CAWGRNSLTEAFF,TGTGCCTGGGGCAGGAATTCCCTCACTGAAGCTTTCTTT,TRBJ1-1,-,TRBV30
CASSLGLGADTQYF,TGCGCCAGCAGCTTGGGGCTGGGAGCCGATACGCAGTATTTT,TRBJ2-3,-,TRBV5-1
CASSATGWGRHTGELFF,TGTGCCAGCAGCGCGACCGGGTGGGGGCGGCACACCGGGGAGCTGTTTTTT,TRBJ2-2,-,TRBV9
CASSSKATGSYGYTF,TGTGCCAGCAGCTCGAAGGCGACAGGGTCCTATGGCTACACCTTC,TRBJ1-2,TRBD1,TRBV11-2
CASSASNTGELFF,TGTGCCAGCAGCGCCTCGAACACCGGGGAGCTGTTTTTT,TRBJ2-2,-,TRBV9
CASSSLAGTIPGTDTQYF,TGTGCCAGCAGCTCGCTAGCGGGGACCATCCCTGGCACAGATACGCAGTATTTT,TRBJ2-3,TRBD2,TRBV7-2
CASSVRLNTDTQYF,TGTGCCAGCAGCGTCCGACTGAACACAGATACGCAGTATTTT,TRBJ2-3,-,TRBV9
CAWSRRGTGGGNIQYF,TGTGCCTGGAGTCGTCGGGGAACGGGAGGGGGAAACATTCAGTACTTC,TRBJ2-4,TRBD2,TRBV30
CASSVGLAGGSSEQYF,TGCGCCAGCAGTGTTGGACTAGCGGGGGGATCAAGCGAGCAGTACTTC,TRBJ2-7,TRBD2,TRBV10-1
CASSYGQGSSYEQYF,TGTGCCAGCAGCTACGGACAGGGTAGCTCCTACGAGCAGTACTTC,TRBJ2-7,TRBD1,TRBV5-6
CASSLDIAGPQSSGANVLTF,TGTGCCAGCAGCTTAGATATCGCGGGGCCTCAAAGCTCTGGGGCCAACGTCCTGACTTTC,TRBJ2-6,-,TRBV11-3
CASSPRGGDTPTDTQYF,TGTGCCAGCAGCCCCCGGGGGGGGGACACACCCACAGATACGCAGTATTTT,TRBJ2-3,TRBD2,TRBV7-2
CAINSGSQGSPLHF,TGTGCCATTAACTCAGGGTCTCAAGGTTCACCCCTCCACTTT,TRBJ1-6,-,TRBV5-4
CASSQESRVRLAGGLNTDTQYF,TGTGCCAGCAGCCAAGAATCCCGAGTTAGGCTAGCGGGGGGGCTGAACACAGATACGCAGTATTTT,TRBJ2-3,TRBD2,TRBV4-2
CASSVEPSGAAYEQYF,TGTGCCAGCAGCGTAGAACCTAGCGGGGCGGCCTACGAGCAGTACTTC,TRBJ2-7,TRBD2,TRBV9
CASNQILRGRSYNEQFF,TGCGCCAGCAACCAAATATTGCGGGGGAGGTCCTACAATGAGCAGTTCTTC,TRBJ2-1,TRBD2,TRBV4-1
CASSLLLTGNYGYTF,TGCGCCAGCAGCCTACTCCTAACAGGGAACTATGGCTACACCTTC,TRBJ1-2,-,TRBV5-1
CASSWGLAGVETQYF,TGTGCCAGCAGCTGGGGCCTAGCGGGGGTGGAGACCCAGTACTTC,TRBJ2-5,TRBD2,TRBV6-1